This entry is about one T cell receptor (beta chain). The target antigen is unknown. The data stem from a study of T cell clonotyping in hematopoietic cell transplantation. Whole-study results and caveats: Graft donor and pretransplant recipient Inverse Simpson Index values predicted broader posttransplant TCR diversity. Recipient TCR diversity dropped after transplant; expanded clonotypes rose from day 30 to 180. At the given depth, recipient repertoires were over 95% de novo clonotypes. Without cell sorting, CD4 versus CD8 contributions remain unresolved.

This CDR3 has 18 residues. TCRdb keeps only in-frame clones here, not all; method: immunoSEQ multiplex PCR. The sample lists 30,000 or so clones; approximately 90% were seen once. This rearrangement joins TRBV21-1 to TRBJ1-3; the table assigns TRBD1, which was not confirmed against the DNA. TRBV21-1 constitutes a pseudogene. Sequencing used PBMCs, obtained 100 days after allogeneic stem cell transplant. This receptor was taken from a female patient aged 50-59 years who had an allogeneic stem cell transplant from a related donor, so the T cells may come from the graft donor. Some clones in this sample may be carry-over from other donors' samples. Here the CDR3 reads CASSKDRDRALSGNTIYF. CDR3 DNA sequence: TGTGCCAGCAGCAAAGATCGGGACAGGGCACTCTCTGGAAACACCATATATTTT.